What follows describes a single T cell receptor (beta chain). Its antigen is as yet unknown. V was clipped by 8 bases and J by 9 bases, with 5 bases between them. Germline V gene data show CDR1 as MNHNY and CDR2 as SVGAGI (reference sequence). CDR3 length: 9 amino acids. These data belong to a study of cytomegalovirus exposure and HLA in healthy donors. Study-level points and caveats: A list of 150 to 200 TCR beta chains associated with cytomegalovirus was given. There were several of the most significant clusters that appeared linked to common viral pathogens in a later analysis.

Primers for the PCR totalled 60 Vbeta and 13 Jbeta. Produced via immunoSEQ multiplex PCR; TCRdb's table is partial and in-frame only. Found here are 100,000 to 150,000 clones, over 65% of them singletons; the top ten hold about 3.5%. This chain connects TRBV6-6 to TRBJ2-1; D not resolved. The sample was PBMCs. The sequence derives from a man aged 30 to 45 in good health and CMV-seronegative. CDR3 region: CASGREQFF. DNA for the CDR3: TGTGCCAGCGGGCGTGAGCAGTTCTTC.